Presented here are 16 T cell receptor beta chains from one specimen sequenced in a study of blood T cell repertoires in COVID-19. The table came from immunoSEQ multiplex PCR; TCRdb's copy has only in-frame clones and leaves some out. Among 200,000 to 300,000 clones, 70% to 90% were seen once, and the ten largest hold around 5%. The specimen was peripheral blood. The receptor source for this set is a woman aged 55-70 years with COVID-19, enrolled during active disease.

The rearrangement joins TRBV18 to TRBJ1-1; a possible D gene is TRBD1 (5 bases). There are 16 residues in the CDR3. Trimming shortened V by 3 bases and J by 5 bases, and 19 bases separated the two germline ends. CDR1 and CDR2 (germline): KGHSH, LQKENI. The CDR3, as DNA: TGTGCCAGCTCACCCCTGAACCCGAGTGGGGGGACTGAAGCTTTCTTT. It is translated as CASSPLNPSGGTEAFF.

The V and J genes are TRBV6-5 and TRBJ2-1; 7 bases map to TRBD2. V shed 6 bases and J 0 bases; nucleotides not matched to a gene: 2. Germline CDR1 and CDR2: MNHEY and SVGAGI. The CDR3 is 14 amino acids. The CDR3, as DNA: TGTGCCAGCAGAAGCGGGGCCTCCTACAATGAGCAGTTCTTC. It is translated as CASRSGASYNEQFF.

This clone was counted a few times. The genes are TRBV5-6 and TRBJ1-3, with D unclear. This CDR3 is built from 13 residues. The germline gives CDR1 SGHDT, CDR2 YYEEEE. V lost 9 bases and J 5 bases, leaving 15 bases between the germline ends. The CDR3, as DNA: TGTGCCACCACTGGCGGTCCCCGAAACACCATATATTTT. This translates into CATTGGPRNTIYF.

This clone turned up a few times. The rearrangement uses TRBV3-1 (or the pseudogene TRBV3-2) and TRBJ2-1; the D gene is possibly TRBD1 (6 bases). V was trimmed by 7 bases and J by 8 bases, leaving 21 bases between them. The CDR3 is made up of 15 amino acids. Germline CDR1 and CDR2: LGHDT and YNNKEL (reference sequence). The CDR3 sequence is CASTQGHGYYDEQFF. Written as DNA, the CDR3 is TGTGCCAGCACCCAGGGACACGGGTATTATGATGAGCAGTTCTTC.

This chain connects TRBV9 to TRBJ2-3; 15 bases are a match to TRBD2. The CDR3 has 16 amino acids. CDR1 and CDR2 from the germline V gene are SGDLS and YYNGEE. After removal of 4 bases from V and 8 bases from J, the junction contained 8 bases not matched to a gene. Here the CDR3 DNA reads TGTGCCAGCAGCACCCCCGGGACTAGCGGGAGGCCTACGCAGTATTTT. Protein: CASSTPGTSGRPTQYF.

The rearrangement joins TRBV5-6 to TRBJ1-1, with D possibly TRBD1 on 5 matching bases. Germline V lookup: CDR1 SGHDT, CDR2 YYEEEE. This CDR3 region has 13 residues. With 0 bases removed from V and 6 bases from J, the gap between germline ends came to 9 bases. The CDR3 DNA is TGTGCCAGCAGCTTGGTCGGGGGGTCTGAAGCTTTCTTT. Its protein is CASSLVGGSEAFF. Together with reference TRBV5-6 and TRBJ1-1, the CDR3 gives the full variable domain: DAGVTQSPTHLIKTRGQQVTLRCSPKSGHDTVSWYQQALGQGPQFIFQYYEEEERQRGNFPDRFSGHQFPNYSSELNVNALLLGDSALYLCASSLVGGSEAFFGQGTRLTVV.

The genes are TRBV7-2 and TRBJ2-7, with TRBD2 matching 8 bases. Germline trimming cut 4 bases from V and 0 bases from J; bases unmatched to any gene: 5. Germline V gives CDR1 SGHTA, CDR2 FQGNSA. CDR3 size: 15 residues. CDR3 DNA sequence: TGTGCCAGCAGCTCGAGGCGGGAGGTCTCCTACGAGCAGTACTTC. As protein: CASSSRREVSYEQYF.

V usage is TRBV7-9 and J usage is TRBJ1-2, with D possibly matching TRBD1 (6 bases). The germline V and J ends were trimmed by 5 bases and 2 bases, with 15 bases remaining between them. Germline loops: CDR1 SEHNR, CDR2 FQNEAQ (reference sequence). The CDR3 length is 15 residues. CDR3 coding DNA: TGTGCCAGCAGCCCAGGGGCGTCCCTCAACTATGGCTACACCTTC. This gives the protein CASSPGASLNYGYTF.

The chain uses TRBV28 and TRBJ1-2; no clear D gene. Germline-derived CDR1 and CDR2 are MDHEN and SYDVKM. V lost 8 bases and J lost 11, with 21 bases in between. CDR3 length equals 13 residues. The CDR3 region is CASSPNVLRGYTF. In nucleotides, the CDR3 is TGTGCCAGCTCACCGAATGTACTCCGGGGATACACCTTC.

The CDR3: CASSLTLGSMNTEAFF. The CDR3 DNA is TGCGCCAGCAGCTTGACCCTAGGGAGCATGAACACTGAAGCTTTCTTT. V and J are TRBV5-1 and TRBJ1-1; D gene ambiguous. The germline V gene encodes CDR1 SGHRS and CDR2 YFSETQ. V gave up 1 base and J gave up 0 bases, with 13 bases separating them. The CDR3 length is 16 residues.

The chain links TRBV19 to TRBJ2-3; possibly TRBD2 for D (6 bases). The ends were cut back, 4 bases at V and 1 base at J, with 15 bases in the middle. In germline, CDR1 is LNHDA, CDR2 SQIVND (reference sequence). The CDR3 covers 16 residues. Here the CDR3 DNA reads TGTGCCAGTAGTAATCGGGCGACGGGGGGCACAGATACGCAGTATTTT. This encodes CASSNRATGGTDTQYF.

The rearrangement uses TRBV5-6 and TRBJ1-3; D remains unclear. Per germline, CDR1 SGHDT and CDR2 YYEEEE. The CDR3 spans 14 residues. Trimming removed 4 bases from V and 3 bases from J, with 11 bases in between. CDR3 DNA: TGTGCCAGCAGCCCTGGAGTTGGTGGAAACACCATATATTTT. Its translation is CASSPGVGGNTIYF.

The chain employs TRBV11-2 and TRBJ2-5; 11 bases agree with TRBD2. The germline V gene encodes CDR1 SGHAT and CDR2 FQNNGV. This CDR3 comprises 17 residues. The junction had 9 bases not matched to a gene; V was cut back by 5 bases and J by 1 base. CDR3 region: CASSRGGTSGGQETQYF. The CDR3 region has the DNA TGTGCCAGCAGCCGTGGGGGGACTAGCGGCGGCCAAGAGACCCAGTACTTC.

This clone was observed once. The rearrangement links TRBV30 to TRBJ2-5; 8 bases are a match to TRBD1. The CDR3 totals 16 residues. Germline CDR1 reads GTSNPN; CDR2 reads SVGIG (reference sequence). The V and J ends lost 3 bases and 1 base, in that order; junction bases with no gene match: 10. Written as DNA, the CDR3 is TGTGCCTGGAGACAGCCATTAACAGGGGGCCAAGAGACCCAGTACTTC. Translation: CAWRQPLTGGQETQYF.

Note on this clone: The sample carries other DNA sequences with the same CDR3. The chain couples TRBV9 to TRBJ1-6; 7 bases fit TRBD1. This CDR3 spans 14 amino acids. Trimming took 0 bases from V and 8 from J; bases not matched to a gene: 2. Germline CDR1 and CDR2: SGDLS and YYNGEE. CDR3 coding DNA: TGTGCCAGCAGCGTAGAGGGGGCTGATTCACCCCTCCACTTT. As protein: CASSVEGADSPLHF.

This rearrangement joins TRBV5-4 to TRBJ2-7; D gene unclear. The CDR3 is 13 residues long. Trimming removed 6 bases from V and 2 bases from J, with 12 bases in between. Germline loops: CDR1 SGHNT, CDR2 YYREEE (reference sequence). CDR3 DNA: TGTGCCAGCACGCCCGGGTTTCCCTACGAGCAGTACTTC. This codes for CASTPGFPYEQYF.